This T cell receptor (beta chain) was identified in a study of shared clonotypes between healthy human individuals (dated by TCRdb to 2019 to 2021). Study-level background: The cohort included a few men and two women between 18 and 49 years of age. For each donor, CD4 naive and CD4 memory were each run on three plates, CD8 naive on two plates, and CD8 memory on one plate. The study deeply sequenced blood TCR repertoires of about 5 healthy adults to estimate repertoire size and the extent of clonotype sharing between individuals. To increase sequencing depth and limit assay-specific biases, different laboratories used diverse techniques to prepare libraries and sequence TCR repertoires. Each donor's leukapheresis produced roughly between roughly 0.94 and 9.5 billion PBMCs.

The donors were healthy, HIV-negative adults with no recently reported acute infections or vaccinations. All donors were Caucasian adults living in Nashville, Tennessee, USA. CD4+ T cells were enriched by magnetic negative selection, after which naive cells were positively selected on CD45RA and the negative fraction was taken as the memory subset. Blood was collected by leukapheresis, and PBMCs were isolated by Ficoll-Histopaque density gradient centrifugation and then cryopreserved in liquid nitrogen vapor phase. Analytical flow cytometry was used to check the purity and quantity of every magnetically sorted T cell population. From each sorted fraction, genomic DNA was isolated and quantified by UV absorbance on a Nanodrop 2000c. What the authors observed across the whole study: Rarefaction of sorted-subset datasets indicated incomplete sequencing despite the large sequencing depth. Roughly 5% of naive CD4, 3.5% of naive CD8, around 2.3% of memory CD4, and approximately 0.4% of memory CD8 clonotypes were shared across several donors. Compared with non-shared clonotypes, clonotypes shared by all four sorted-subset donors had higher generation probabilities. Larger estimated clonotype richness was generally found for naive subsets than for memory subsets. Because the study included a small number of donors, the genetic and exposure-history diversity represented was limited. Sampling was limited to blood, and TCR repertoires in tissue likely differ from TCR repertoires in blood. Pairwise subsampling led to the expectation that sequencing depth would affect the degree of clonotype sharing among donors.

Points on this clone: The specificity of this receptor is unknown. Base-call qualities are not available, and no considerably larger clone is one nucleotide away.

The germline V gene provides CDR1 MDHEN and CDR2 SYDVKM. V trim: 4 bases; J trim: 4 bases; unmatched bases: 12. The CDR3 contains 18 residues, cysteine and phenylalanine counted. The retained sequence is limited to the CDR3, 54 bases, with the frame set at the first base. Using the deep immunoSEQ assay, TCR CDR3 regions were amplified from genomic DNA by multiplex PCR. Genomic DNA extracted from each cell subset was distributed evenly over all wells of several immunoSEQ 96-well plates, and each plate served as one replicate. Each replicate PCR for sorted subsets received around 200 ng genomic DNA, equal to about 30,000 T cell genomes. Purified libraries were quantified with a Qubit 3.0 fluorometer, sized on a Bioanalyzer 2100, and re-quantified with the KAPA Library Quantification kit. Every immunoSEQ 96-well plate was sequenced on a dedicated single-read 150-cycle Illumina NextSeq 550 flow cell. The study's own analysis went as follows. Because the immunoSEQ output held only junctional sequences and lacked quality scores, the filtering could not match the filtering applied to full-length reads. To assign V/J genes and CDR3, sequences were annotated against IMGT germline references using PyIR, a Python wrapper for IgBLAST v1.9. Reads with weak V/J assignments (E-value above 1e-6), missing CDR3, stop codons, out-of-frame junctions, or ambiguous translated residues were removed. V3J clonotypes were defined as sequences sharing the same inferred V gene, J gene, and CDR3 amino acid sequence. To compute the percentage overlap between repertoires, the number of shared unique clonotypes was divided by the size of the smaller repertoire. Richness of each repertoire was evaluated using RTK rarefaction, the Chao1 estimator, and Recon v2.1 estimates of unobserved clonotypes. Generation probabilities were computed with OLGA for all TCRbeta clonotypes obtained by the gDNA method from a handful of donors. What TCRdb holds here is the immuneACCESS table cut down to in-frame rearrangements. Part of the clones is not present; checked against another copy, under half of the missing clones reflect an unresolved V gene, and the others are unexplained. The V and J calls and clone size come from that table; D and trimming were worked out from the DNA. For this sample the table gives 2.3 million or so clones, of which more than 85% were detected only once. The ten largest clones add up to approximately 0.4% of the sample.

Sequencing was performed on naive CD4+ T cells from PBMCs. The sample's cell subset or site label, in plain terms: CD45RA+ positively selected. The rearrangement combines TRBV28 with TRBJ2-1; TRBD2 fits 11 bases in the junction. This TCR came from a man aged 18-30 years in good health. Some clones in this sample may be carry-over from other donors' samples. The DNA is TGTGCCAGCAGTTCGGGACTAGCGGAGCCATCCCGATACAATGAGCAGTTCTTC. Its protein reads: CASSSGLAEPSRYNEQFF.